This is a list of T cell receptor beta chains from one sample in a study of cytomegalovirus exposure and HLA in healthy donors. Libraries were prepared by immunoSEQ multiplex PCR; TCRdb keeps only in-frame clonotypes and omits some of them. The sample holds 100,000 to 120,000 clones, around 66% seen once. Sequencing was performed on PBMCs. Every receptor here comes from a man aged 18 to 29 in good health and CMV-seropositive. CDR3s leave out the opening cysteine and the closing phenylalanine or tryptophan. Size is stated for part of the rows, as once, few or many counts, or as a class when the clone is expanded.

j_gene | v_gene | abundance | CDR3aa
TRBJ2-7 | TRBV30 | once | AWSVRWGDRITYEQY
TRBJ2-2 | TRBV27 | - | ASSPYGQGGTGELF
TRBJ2-2 | TRBV29-1 | once | SVEDPLAANTGELF
TRBJ1-1 | TRBV6-6 | - | ASLGVGAEAF
TRBJ1-6 | TRBV6-5 | few | ASSYGDRGKSPLH
TRBJ2-3 | TRBV5-1 | - | ASSFQAGAPTDTQY
TRBJ2-5 | TRBV29-1 | - | SAGLAGGQETQY
TRBJ2-1 | TRBV28 | - | ASSFVLAGVNNEQF
TRBJ2-5 | TRBV5-1 | few | ASSPTSGGETQY
TRBJ1-1 | TRBV5-4 | - | ASSADYNRIEAF
TRBJ1-6 | TRBV28 | - | ASTLPNSPLH
TRBJ1-6 | TRBV27 | few | ASSLSRLGSPLH
TRBJ2-2 | TRBV28 | - | ASSLLTGELF
TRBJ2-7 | TRBV11-1 | - | ASSPRTDEQY
TRBJ1-6 | TRBV15 | - | ATSRDTRNSPLH
TRBJ2-1 | TRBV15 | - | ATSRDGGVLEQF
TRBJ2-3 | TRBV29-1 | - | SVVGLAGGSTDTQY
TRBJ1-6 | TRBV28 | - | ASSPRTGGNSPLH
TRBJ1-2 | TRBV6-1 | - | ASSPGEHYGYT
TRBJ1-1 | TRBV18 | - | ASSLDTNTEAF
TRBJ2-7 | TRBV7-9 | few | ASSLGSGIGYEQY
TRBJ1-1 | TRBV4-2 | - | ASSQTGGFSEAF
TRBJ1-6 | TRBV14 | - | ASSQGGDTLTLH
TRBJ2-2 | TRBV7-8 | few | ASSPTGTGATTGELF
TRBJ1-2 | TRBV5-1 | few | ASSEYRGLGANYGYT
TRBJ1-2 | TRBV15 | - | ATSRDPGDGYT
TRBJ2-3 | TRBV19 | few | ASSIRSGVGTDTQY
TRBJ2-1 | TRBV4-2 | - | ASSQALAVGSVYNEQF
TRBJ2-1 | TRBV7-3 | - | ASSQGQGHNEQF